The source of this T cell receptor (beta chain) is a study of blood T cell repertoires in COVID-19. For the study at large: T cells, B-cell-depleted T cells, or PBMCs supplied cDNA or gDNA.

From germline, CDR1 is WSHSY and CDR2 SAAADI. After removal of 6 bases from V and 3 bases from J, the junction contained 3 bases not matched to a gene. The CDR3 length is 15 residues. Assay used: immunoSEQ multiplex PCR; TCRdb lists only in-frame clones, some missing. The repertoire includes 120,000 or so clones, around four fifths of them detected once, and approximately 12% sits in the top ten. The specimen sequenced was peripheral blood. This receptor was obtained from a man aged 60-69 years with acute or convalescent COVID-19. The V call is TRBV10-2, the J call TRBJ2-2; 11 nucleotides match TRBD1. CDR3 in amino acids: CASSAGQGDTGELFF. The CDR3 nucleotides read TGCGCCAGCAGCGCGGGACAGGGGGACACCGGGGAGCTGTTTTTT.